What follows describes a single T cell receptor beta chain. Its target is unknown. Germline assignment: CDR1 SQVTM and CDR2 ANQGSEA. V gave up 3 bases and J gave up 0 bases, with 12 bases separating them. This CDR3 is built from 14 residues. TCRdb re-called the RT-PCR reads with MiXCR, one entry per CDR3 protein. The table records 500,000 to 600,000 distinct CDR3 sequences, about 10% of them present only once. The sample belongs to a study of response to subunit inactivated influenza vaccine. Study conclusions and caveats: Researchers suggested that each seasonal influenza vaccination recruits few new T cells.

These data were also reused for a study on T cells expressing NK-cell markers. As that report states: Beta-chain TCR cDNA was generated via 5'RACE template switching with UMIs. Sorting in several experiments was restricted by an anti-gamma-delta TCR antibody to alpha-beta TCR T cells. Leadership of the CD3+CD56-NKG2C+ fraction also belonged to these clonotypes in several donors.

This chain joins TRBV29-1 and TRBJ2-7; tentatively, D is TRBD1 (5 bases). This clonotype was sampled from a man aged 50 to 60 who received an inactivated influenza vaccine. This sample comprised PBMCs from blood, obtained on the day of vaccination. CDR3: CSVDLGASSYEQYF. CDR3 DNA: TGCAGCGTTGATTTAGGGGCAAGCTCCTACGAGCAGTACTTC.